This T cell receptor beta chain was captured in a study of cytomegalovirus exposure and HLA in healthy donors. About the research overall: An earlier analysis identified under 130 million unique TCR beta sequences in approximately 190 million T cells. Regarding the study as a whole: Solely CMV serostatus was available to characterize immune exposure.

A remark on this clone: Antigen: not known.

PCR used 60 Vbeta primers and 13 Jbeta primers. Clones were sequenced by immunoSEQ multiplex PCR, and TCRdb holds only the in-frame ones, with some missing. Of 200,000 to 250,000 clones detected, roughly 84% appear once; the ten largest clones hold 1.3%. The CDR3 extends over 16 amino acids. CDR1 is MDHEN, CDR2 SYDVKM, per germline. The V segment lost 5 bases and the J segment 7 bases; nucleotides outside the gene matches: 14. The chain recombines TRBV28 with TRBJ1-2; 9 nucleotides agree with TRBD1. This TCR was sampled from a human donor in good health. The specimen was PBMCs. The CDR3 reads CASSPPLGTGYRGYTF. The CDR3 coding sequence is TGTGCCAGCAGTCCCCCCCTCGGGACAGGGTATCGTGGCTACACCTTC.